These 20 T cell receptor beta chains were all obtained from the same sample, sequenced in a study of shared clonotypes between healthy human individuals. CD8 cells classed as naive were CD45RO-negative and positively selected for CCR7, excluding terminally differentiated effector memory CD45RA+ cells. Assay: immunoSEQ multiplex PCR; the TCRdb copy retains only in-frame clones and omits some. The table has some 2 million clones, just under 95% seen once; the top ten hold 0.9% to 1.5%. Material for sequencing was naive CD8+ T cells sorted from blood. These receptors were obtained from a man younger than 35 in good health.

This chain joins TRBV7-8 and TRBJ2-7; the D gene could be TRBD1 or TRBD2 (5 bases each). The V and J ends lost 11 bases and 1 base respectively, with 24 bases between them. The CDR3 covers 16 residues. In germline, CDR1 is SGHVS, CDR2 FQNEAQ. The CDR3, as DNA: TGTGCCGGGGCAGGCGGTAGCGAGACCCCTTCCTACGAGCAGTACTTC. It translates to CAGAGGSETPSYEQYF.

The count of this clone is one. The J gene is TRBJ2-7, the V gene TRBV5-6, with 14 bases aligning to TRBD2. The CDR3 runs to 17 residues. Germline CDR1 SGHDT, CDR2 YYEEEE. Germline trimming cut 4 bases from V and 2 bases from J; bases unmatched to any gene: 8. The CDR3 DNA follows: TGTGCCAGCAGCCCCGAGGGACTAGCGGGAGACCCCTACGAGCAGTACTTC. Residues: CASSPEGLAGDPYEQYF.

This clone was recorded once. The chain links TRBV4-1 to TRBJ2-7, with 8 bases fitting TRBD2. CDR3 length: 15 residues. Per the germline V gene, CDR1 is MGHRA and CDR2 is YSYEKL. With 1 base clipped from V and 3 bases from J, the junction kept 5 bases outside the gene matches. CDR3 in DNA: TGCGCCAGCAGCCAAGTAGCAAGCGGGGGCTACGAGCAGTACTTC. This codes for CASSQVASGGYEQYF.

V is TRBV30 and J is TRBJ1-1, with D tentatively TRBD1 (5 bases). Germline CDR1 and CDR2: GTSNPN and SVGIG (reference sequence). The CDR3 is made up of 13 amino acids. Trimming shortened V by 0 bases and J by 3 bases, and 8 bases separated the two germline ends. The CDR3 here is CAWSVGVDTEAFF. CDR3 DNA sequence: TGTGCCTGGAGTGTAGGGGTGGACACTGAAGCTTTCTTT.

CDR3 DNA sequence: TGTGCCAGCAGGGACCTTCGGACCGGAGACGAGCAGTACTTC. Its protein is CASRDLRTGDEQYF. This rearrangement joins TRBV2 to TRBJ2-7, with D unresolved. Germline values: CDR1 SNHLY, CDR2 FYNNEI. V dropped 6 bases and J dropped 5 bases, with 17 bases sitting between them. The CDR3 sequence is 14 residues long.

The gene calls are TRBV29-1 and TRBJ2-1; possibly TRBD2 for D (5 bases). Trimming stripped 4 bases from V and 5 bases from J, with 15 bases between. Per germline, CDR1 SQVTM and CDR2 ANQGSEA. This CDR3 spans 14 amino acids. This chain's CDR3 is CSVGGLRVDNEQFF. In DNA, the CDR3 is TGCAGCGTTGGAGGACTCCGGGTCGACAATGAGCAGTTCTTC.

The V and J genes are TRBV5-8 and TRBJ2-1; TRBD2 agrees at 16 bases. V shed 4 bases, J shed 8 bases, and the junction held 3 bases outside the gene matches. Per germline, CDR1 SGHTS and CDR2 YDEGEE. This CDR3 comprises 15 residues. The CDR3 sequence: CASSTGLAGGDEQFF. CDR3 DNA: TGTGCCAGCAGCACGGGACTAGCGGGGGGGGATGAGCAGTTCTTC. Full variable domain (remainder filled in from reference TRBV5-8 and TRBJ2-1): EAGVTQSPTHLIKTRGQQATLRCSPISGHTSVYWYQQALGLGLQFLLWYDEGEERNRGNFPPRFSGRQFPNYSSELNVNALELEDSALYLCASSTGLAGGDEQFFGPGTRLTVL.

The J gene is TRBJ2-7, the V gene TRBV9; the match to TRBD2 covers 8 bases. The CDR3 loop spans 15 amino acids. The V gene end was trimmed by 2 bases and the J gene end by 0 bases; junction bases not matched to a gene: 4. Germline CDR1 reads SGDLS; CDR2 reads YYNGEE. The CDR3 here is CASSVLAGNSYEQYF. The CDR3 DNA follows: TGTGCCAGCAGCGTCTTAGCGGGGAACTCCTACGAGCAGTACTTC.

The chain uses TRBV6-1 and TRBJ2-7; D is unresolved. The V gene lost 3 bases and the J gene lost 4 bases, with 13 bases spanning the gap. The CDR3 runs 14 residues. Germline V gives CDR1 MNHNS, CDR2 SASEGT. The DNA for the CDR3 is TGTGCCAGCAGTGACTCAGACGGGCCTTACGAGCAGTACTTC. This encodes CASSDSDGPYEQYF.

V and J are TRBV7-9 and TRBJ2-7; the D gene could be TRBD1 or TRBD2 (5 bases each). Germline CDR1 is SEHNR and CDR2 is FQNEAQ (reference sequence). This CDR3 contains 15 residues. V lost 5 bases and J lost 5, with 19 bases in between. The CDR3, as DNA: TGTGCCAGCAGCCGAGGGCGCTGGGGCCAGGACGAGCAGTACTTC. Translated, it gives CASSRGRWGQDEQYF.

The chain recombines TRBV4-3 with TRBJ1-1, with no clear D. This CDR3 has 14 residues. Germline CDR1 LGHNA, CDR2 YSLEER. The ends were cut back, 4 bases at V and 4 bases at J, with 13 bases in the middle. CDR3 in amino acids: CASSPIPVGTEAFF. CDR3 in DNA: TGCGCCAGCAGCCCGATCCCCGTTGGCACTGAAGCTTTCTTT.

The rearrangement links TRBV15 to TRBJ2-7; D is tentatively TRBD1 or TRBD2 (5 bases each). CDR1 is LNHNV, CDR2 YYDKDF, per germline (reference sequence). The CDR3 totals 15 residues. V was cut by 5 bases and J by 3 bases, with 17 bases left in between. CDR3 amino acids: CATSLGVGDGYEQYF. CDR3 nucleotides: TGTGCCACCAGCCTGGGGGTCGGGGATGGCTACGAGCAGTACTTC. Together with reference TRBV15 and TRBJ2-7, the CDR3 gives the full variable domain: DAMVIQNPRYQVTQFGKPVTLSCSQTLNHNVMYWYQQKSSQAPKLLFHYYDKDFNNEADTPDNFQSRRPNTSFCFLDIRSPGLGDTAMYLCATSLGVGDGYEQYFGPGTRLTVT.

V gene TRBV5-4 combines with J gene TRBJ2-2; D call uncertain. CDR1 SGHNT and CDR2 YYREEE come from the germline V gene (reference sequence). The CDR3 is 14 amino acids. V was trimmed by 0 bases and J by 4 bases, leaving 7 bases between them. The CDR3 is CASSLEASTGELFF. The CDR3 DNA sequence: TGTGCCAGCAGCTTGGAAGCAAGCACCGGGGAGCTGTTTTTT.

V is TRBV27 and J is TRBJ1-2; TRBD1 agrees at 10 bases. This CDR3 is built from 14 residues. J gave up 8 bases and V 5 bases, and 8 bases lay outside the gene matches. Germline V gene data show CDR1 as MNHEY and CDR2 as SMNVEV (reference sequence). CDR3 sequence (DNA): TGTGCCAGCAGTCAGACAGGGGGCGCGGAAGGCTACACCTTC. It is translated as CASSQTGGAEGYTF.

CDR3 nucleotide sequence: TGTGCCAGCAGTTCTCAGGGGGTTGGGGAAAAACTGTTTTTT. Its protein product is CASSSQGVGEKLFF. The chain uses TRBV27 and TRBJ1-4; 7 positions agree with TRBD1. This CDR3 contains 14 residues. CDR1 and CDR2 from the germline V gene are MNHEY and SMNVEV (reference sequence). Losses at the gene ends were 4 bases for V and 8 bases for J; bases not matched to a gene: 7. Full variable domain (rest looked up from reference TRBV27 and TRBJ1-4): EAQVTQNPRYLITVTGKKLTVTCSQNMNHEYMSWYRQDPGLGLRQIYYSMNVEVTDKGDVPEGYKVSRKEKRNFPLILESPSPNQTSLYFCASSSQGVGEKLFFGSGTQLSVL.

This chain links TRBV27 with TRBJ2-7; the D gene is possibly TRBD2 (5 bases). V gave up 2 bases and J gave up 2 bases, with 10 bases separating them. This CDR3 has 14 residues. Germline V CDR1 and CDR2: MNHEY, SMNVEV (reference sequence). The CDR3 DNA reads TGTGCCAGCAGTTTAGGGCGGGTAGCCTACGAGCAGTACTTC. It yields the protein CASSLGRVAYEQYF.

The chain carries TRBV11-2 and TRBJ2-7; maybe TRBD2 (5 bases). Trimming cost V 5 bases and J 0 bases, with 11 bases left between them. CDR3 size: 14 residues. Looked up from germline, CDR1 is SGHAT and CDR2 is FQNNGV. DNA for the CDR3: TGTGCCAGCAGCAAACTAGGGAGCTCCTACGAGCAGTACTTC. This encodes CASSKLGSSYEQYF.

The chain joins TRBV7-2 to TRBJ2-7; D unresolved. The CDR3 contains 13 residues. Germline CDR1 is SGHTA and CDR2 is FQGNSA. V lost 7 bases and J lost 2, with 12 bases in between. Here the CDR3 reads CASMRSPTYEQYF. In DNA form, the CDR3 reads TGTGCCAGCATGAGGTCCCCCACCTACGAGCAGTACTTC. The full variable domain, its missing parts supplied by reference TRBV7-2 and TRBJ2-7, is GAGVSQSPSNKVTEKGKDVELRCDPISGHTALYWYRQSLGQGLEFLIYFQGNSAPDKSGLPSDRFSAERTGGSVSTLTIQRTQQEDSAVYLCASMRSPTYEQYFGPGTRLTVT.

The rearrangement uses TRBV4-1 and TRBJ2-1, with 9 bases that match TRBD2. J gave up 2 bases and V 6 bases, and 5 bases lay outside the gene matches. This CDR3 comprises 15 residues. The germline gives CDR1 MGHRA, CDR2 YSYEKL. CDR3 DNA sequence: TGCGCCAGCAGTCAGAGACTAGCGGCCTACAATGAGCAGTTCTTC. It codes for CASSQRLAAYNEQFF.

The chain employs TRBV28 and TRBJ1-2; 10 positions agree with TRBD1. CDR1 MDHEN and CDR2 SYDVKM come from the germline V gene. CDR3 length: 14 residues. J lost 5 bases, V lost 6 bases, and 6 bases had no gene match. DNA of the CDR3: TGTGCCAGCAGAGGGACAGGGGATATTTATGGCTACACCTTC. Translating it yields CASRGTGDIYGYTF.